The 7 T cell receptor beta chains listed next were all sequenced from one sample in a study of regulatory T cells. No cognate antigen is known for these TCRs. Study-wide findings and caveats: Hydrophobic residues at CDR3 positions 6 and 7 were enriched in conventional CD4+ T cells of CD3G-deficient patients.

The PCR used 52 TRBV and 13 TRBJ primers. Generated by immunoSEQ multiplex PCR, the TCRdb table keeps only in-frame clones and is missing some. Of about 21,000 clones in the sample, about 88% were seen once. Material: conventional CD4+ T cells sorted from blood. The receptors derive from a child younger than 18 with CD3G deficiency.

The chain joins TRBV6-1 to TRBJ2-7; possible D gene TRBD2, 5 bases. V was cut by 10 bases and J by 0 bases, with 16 bases left in between. The length of the CDR3 is 14 residues. Germline V gives CDR1 MNHNS, CDR2 SASEGT. CDR3 nucleotides: TGTGCCACCGGACCCTACCGGGGCTCCTACGAGCAGTACTTC. As protein: CATGPYRGSYEQYF.

The V and J genes are TRBV28 and TRBJ2-4; 7 bases fit TRBD1. This CDR3 spans 15 amino acids. Unmatched junction bases numbered 6, after V lost 5 bases and J lost 2 bases. Germline CDR1 MDHEN, CDR2 SYDVKM. CDR3 bases: TGTGCCAGCAGTGCTCGACAGGGTACCAAAAACATTCAGTACTTC. It yields the protein CASSARQGTKNIQYF.

CDR3 region: CASSLFGWSNTEAFF. The CDR3 nucleotides read TGTGCCAGCAGCTTATTTGGGTGGTCGAACACTGAAGCTTTCTTT. The chain carries TRBV5-6 and TRBJ1-1; D gene uncertain. V was cut by 2 bases and J by 1 base, with 12 bases left in between. This CDR3 has 15 amino acids. The germline V gene has CDR1 SGHDT and CDR2 YYEEEE.

The rearrangement links TRBV28 to TRBJ2-2, with a tentative D call TRBD2 (5 bases). Germline assignment: CDR1 MDHEN and CDR2 SYDVKM. The CDR3 covers 13 residues. Trimming took 4 bases from V and 8 from J, leaving 11 bases between them. The CDR3 protein is CASSSGVMGELFF. The CDR3 coding sequence is TGTGCCAGCAGTTCCGGGGTAATGGGGGAGCTGTTTTTT.

This clone appeared a few times. The rearrangement joins TRBV9 to TRBJ2-3; 7 bases fit TRBD2. Looked up from germline, CDR1 is SGDLS and CDR2 is YYNGEE. The CDR3 spans 18 residues. The V gene end was trimmed by 0 bases and the J gene end by 6 bases; junction bases not matched to a gene: 16. The CDR3 loop reads CASSVGGETAGDGDTQYF. CDR3 DNA sequence: TGTGCCAGCAGCGTAGGAGGGGAGACGGCGGGAGACGGTGATACGCAGTATTTT.

This clone came up once. This sequence joins TRBV7-8 and TRBJ2-7, with a weak D call TRBD2 (5 bases). The V gene lost 6 bases and the J gene lost 3 bases, with 12 bases spanning the gap. The CDR3 is 13 amino acids. Germline V lookup: CDR1 SGHVS, CDR2 FQNEAQ. The CDR3 nucleotides are TGTGCCAGCAGTCAAGTCCGGGGCTACGAGCAGTACTTC. Encoded protein: CASSQVRGYEQYF.

This clone came up a few times. The chain couples TRBV28 to TRBJ2-2, with 9 bases aligning to TRBD2. The junction had 12 bases not matched to a gene; V was cut back by 6 bases and J by 4 bases. Germline V gene data show CDR1 as MDHEN and CDR2 as SYDVKM. This CDR3 is 17 amino acids long. The CDR3 DNA reads as TGTGCCAGCAGACCCTTGGCGGGAGGGAGGGGCACCGGGGAGCTGTTTTTT. Translation gives CASRPLAGGRGTGELFF.